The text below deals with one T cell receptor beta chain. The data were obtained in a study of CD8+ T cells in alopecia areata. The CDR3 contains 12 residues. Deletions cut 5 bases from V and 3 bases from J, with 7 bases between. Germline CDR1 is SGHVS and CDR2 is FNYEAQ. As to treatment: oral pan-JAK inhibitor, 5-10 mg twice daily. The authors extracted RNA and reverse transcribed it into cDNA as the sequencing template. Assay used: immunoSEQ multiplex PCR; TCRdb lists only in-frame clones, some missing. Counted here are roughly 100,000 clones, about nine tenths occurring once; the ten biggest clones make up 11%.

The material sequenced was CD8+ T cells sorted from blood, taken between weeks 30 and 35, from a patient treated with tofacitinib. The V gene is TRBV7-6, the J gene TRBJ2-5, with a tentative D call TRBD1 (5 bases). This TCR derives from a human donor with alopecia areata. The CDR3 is CASSATEETQYF. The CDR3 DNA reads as TGTGCCAGCAGCGCGACAGAAGAGACCCAGTACTTC. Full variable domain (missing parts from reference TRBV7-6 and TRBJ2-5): GAGVSQSPRYKVTKRGQDVALRCDPISGHVSLYWYRQALGQGPEFLTYFNYEAQQDKSGLPNDRFSAERPEGSISTLTIQRTEQRDSAMYRCASSATEETQYFGPGTRLLVL.